These 20 T cell receptor beta chains were all obtained from the same sample, sequenced in a study of T cells in women clearing cervical HPV infection listed by TCRdb under 2018. To prepare the library, the immunoSEQ multiplex PCR assay was applied. TCRdb took over this immuneACCESS table, retaining in-frame rearrangements with V and J assigned. Such tables are incomplete; in checked studies, under half of the missing clones stem from an unresolved V gene, and the remainder is unexplained. In this sample's table one finds tens of thousands of clones. The top ten constitute about 6.7% of the sample. The sample consisted of blood buffy coat. All receptors come from a woman aged 18 to 75 with a cervical HPV16 infection that either progressed to CIN3+ or cleared (not recorded which).

Worth noting for this clone: The CDR3 goes on 3 residues after the read ends, and that part is filled in from the germline J gene. This chain connects TRBV20-1 to TRBJ2-5; TRBD2 matches at 10 bases. V lost 5 bases to trimming and J lost 5 bases; unmatched junction nucleotides: 11. This CDR3 is built from 15 residues. Per germline, CDR1 DFQATT and CDR2 SNEGSKA (reference sequence). The CDR3 sequence is CSAGRLAGQRETQYF. The CDR3 bases that were read are TGCAGTGCTGGACGACTAGCGGGCCAACGGGAGACC.

Comment on this clone: The read terminates 3 residues ahead of where the CDR3 ends, so the germline J gene completes it. The chain links TRBV10-3 to TRBJ2-3, with a tentative D call TRBD1 (6 bases). CDR1 is ENHRY, CDR2 SYGVKD, per germline. There are 13 residues in the CDR3. The CDR3 DNA, read in part, is TGTGCCATCAGTGATGGGGGACAAGAGACG. Its protein product is CAISDGGQET. From start to end, the CDR3 is CAISDGGQETQYF.

This CDR3 is CASGRTSGSSYNEQFF. CDR3 bases read: TGCGCCAGCGGGCGGACTAGCGGAAGCTCCTACAATGAG. The chain has TRBV5-1 and TRBJ2-1; 10 bases map to TRBD2. Read data end 3 residues before the CDR3 end; the end is taken from the germline J gene. This CDR3 region has 16 residues. Germline CDR1 and CDR2: SGHRS and YFSETQ. V trimming: 7 bases; J trimming: 0 bases; junction bases outside the gene matches: 7.

Comments on this clone: Read data end 3 residues before the CDR3 end; the end is taken from the germline J gene. This chain links TRBV7-9 with TRBJ1-2, with 7 bases fitting TRBD1. The J segment lost 4 bases and the V segment lost 5 bases, leaving 7 bases of the junction unmatched. The CDR3 consists of 14 residues. Germline CDR1 is SEHNR and CDR2 is FQNEAQ (reference sequence). The CDR3 loop is CASSLTGTAYGYTF. Incomplete CDR3 DNA: TGTGCCAGCAGCCTGACCGGGACAGCCTATGGC.

Note on this clone: The read finishes 3 residues shy of the CDR3 end, and the germline J gene is used to complete it. This rearrangement joins TRBV7-2 to TRBJ2-5; 11 bases line up with TRBD2. This CDR3 is 15 amino acids long. The trim removed 0 bases at V and 3 bases at J, leaving 0 bases unmatched. Germline V gene sequence: CDR1 SGHTA, CDR2 FQGNSA. The CDR3 loop reads CASSLAGLAEETQYF. The CDR3 DNA, read in part, is TGTGCCAGCAGCTTAGCGGGACTAGCGGAAGAGACC. The variable domain in full, completed from reference TRBV7-2 and TRBJ2-5, reads GAGVSQSPSNKVTEKGKDVELRCDPISGHTALYWYRQSLGQGLEFLIYFQGNSAPDKSGLPSDRFSAERTGGSVSTLTIQRTQQEDSAVYLCASSLAGLAEETQYFGPGTRLLVL.

To note about this clone: The junction differs from germline at one of its ends, possibly a read error. The observed sequence ends 3 residues before the CDR3 terminus, with the missing tail filled in from the germline J gene. V and J are TRBV4-2 and TRBJ2-3, with D hard to call. There are 14 residues in the CDR3. Germline V lookup: CDR1 LGHNA, CDR2 YNFKEQ. CDR3 protein: CASSHAESPDTQYF. The CDR3 bases that were read are TGCGCCAGCAGCCATGCAGAGAGTCCAGATACG.

Comments on this clone: One end of the junction is discordant with germline, which a read error may explain. The CDR3 end lies 3 residues beyond the end of the read and is filled in from the germline J gene. This chain uses TRBV4-2 with TRBJ1-4; possible D gene TRBD1, 6 bases. The CDR3 extends over 16 amino acids. Germline V gives CDR1 LGHNA, CDR2 YNFKEQ. The DNA read from the CDR3 is TGCGCCAGCAGCCAAGATAGACAGGTTAATAATGAAAAA. It specifies CASSQDRQVNNEK. The complete CDR3 sequence is CASSQDRQVNNEKLFF.

Concerning this clone: The read finishes 3 residues shy of the CDR3 end, and the germline J gene is used to complete it. The chain couples TRBV19 to TRBJ2-3; D is ambiguous. CDR1 LNHDA and CDR2 SQIVND come from the germline V gene (reference sequence). V lost 3 bases and J 0 bases, leaving 7 bases between the germline ends. The CDR3 extends over 14 amino acids. The sequenced part of the CDR3 DNA is TGTGCCAGTAGTATGATGGCTAGCACAGATACG. Translated, it gives CASSMMASTDT. The whole CDR3 protein reads CASSMMASTDTQYF.

CDR3 region: CASSLARTSVFNEQFF. The sequenced part of the CDR3 DNA is TGTGCCAGCAGCTTAGCGCGGACTAGCGTATTCAATGAG. The V and J genes are TRBV7-2 and TRBJ2-1, with 9 bases lining up with TRBD2. The read ends 3 residues early relative to the CDR3; the germline J gene fills the gap. V shed 0 bases and J 6 bases; nucleotides not matched to a gene: 6. The CDR3 is made up of 16 amino acids. Looked up from germline, CDR1 is SGHTA and CDR2 is FQGNSA.

Points on this clone: The read falls 3 residues short of the CDR3 end, and the missing part is taken from the germline J gene. The V and J genes are TRBV19 and TRBJ1-1, with D possibly matching TRBD1 (5 bases). From germline, CDR1 is LNHDA and CDR2 SQIVND (reference sequence). The CDR3 extends over 14 amino acids. Incomplete CDR3 DNA: TGTGCCAGTAGTATAGACAGCGGGAGGGACGAG. It codes for CASSIDSGRDE. Given in full, the CDR3 is CASSIDSGRDEAFF. Using reference TRBV19 and TRBJ1-1 for the parts outside the CDR3, the full variable domain is DGGITQSPKYLFRKEGQNVTLSCEQNLNHDAMYWYRQDPGQGLRLIYYSQIVNDFQKGDIAEGYSVSREKKESFPLTVTSAQKNPTAFYLCASSIDSGRDEAFFGQGTRLTVV.

On this clone itself: The observed sequence ends 3 residues before the CDR3 terminus, with the missing tail filled in from the germline J gene. This chain connects TRBV6-2 or TRBV6-3 to TRBJ2-1; 10 bases line up with TRBD1. CDR1 and CDR2 (germline): MNHEY, SVGEGT. The CDR3 is 14 amino acids. The V segment lost 6 bases and the J segment 4 bases; nucleotides outside the gene matches: 3. CDR3 sequence: CASSRDRGYNEQFF. The sequenced CDR3 bases are TGTGCCAGCAGCCGGGACAGGGGATACAATGAG.

Note on this clone: Read data end 3 residues before the CDR3 end; the end is taken from the germline J gene. V gene TRBV20-1 combines with J gene TRBJ2-3; D not certain. V was pared by 3 bases and J by 1 base, with 5 bases between. The germline V gene has CDR1 DFQATT and CDR2 SNEGSKA (reference sequence). This CDR3 has 12 amino acids. The DNA read from the CDR3 is TGCAGTGCTAGGGTAGGCACAGATACG. Its protein is CSARVGTDT. The complete CDR3 reads CSARVGTDTQYF.

As for this clone: Read coverage stops 3 residues before the CDR3 terminus; the germline J gene supplies the remainder. This rearrangement joins TRBV9 to TRBJ2-1; 9 positions match TRBD2. Germline-derived CDR1 and CDR2 are SGDLS and YYNGEE. The ends lost 0 bases at V and 4 bases at J; junction bases unmatched: 2. The CDR3 has 15 amino acids. CDR3 loop: CASSVGLAGYNEQFF. CDR3 DNA, as far as it was read: TGTGCCAGCAGCGTAGGGCTAGCGGGGTACAATGAG. The variable domain in full, with the rest retrieved from reference TRBV9 and TRBJ2-1, is DSGVTQTPKHLITATGQRVTLRCSPRSGDLSVYWYQQSLDQGLQFLIQYYNGEERAKGNILERFSAQQFPDLHSELNLSSLELGDSALYFCASSVGLAGYNEQFFGPGTRLTVL.

As to this clone: The read terminates 3 residues before the CDR3 end, so the remaining end is supplied by the germline J gene. The rearrangement joins TRBV5-6 to TRBJ2-1, with no clear D. CDR1 is SGHDT and CDR2 is YYEEEE in the germline V gene. The CDR3 extends over 13 amino acids. The V and J ends lost 0 bases and 9 bases respectively, with 10 bases between them. CDR3 DNA (partial): TGTGCCAGCAGCTTGGGCTATCCGGGTGAG. Translated: CASSLGYPGE. From start to end, the CDR3 is CASSLGYPGEQFF.

A note on this clone: The CDR3 is cut off 3 residues early in the read; its end comes from the germline J gene. The rearrangement links TRBV20-1 to TRBJ1-2; D gene uncertain. The CDR3 loop spans 12 amino acids. CDR1 DFQATT and CDR2 SNEGSKA come from the germline V gene (reference sequence). V lost 5 bases to trimming and J lost 2 bases, with 9 bases between them. The covered CDR3 bases are TGCAGTGCTGTGGACTACAACTATGGC. Amino acid sequence: CSAVDYNYG. The CDR3 in its entirety is CSAVDYNYGYTF.

Concerning this clone itself: The observed sequence ends 3 residues before the CDR3 terminus, with the missing tail filled in from the germline J gene. This chain links TRBV20-1 with TRBJ2-3; TRBD2 aligns across 12 bases. Germline CDR1 and CDR2: DFQATT and SNEGSKA (reference sequence). Losses at the gene ends were 2 bases for V and 4 bases for J; bases not matched to a gene: 7. The CDR3 consists of 16 residues. The CDR3 protein is CSARPSGRARADTQYF. Partial CDR3 DNA: TGCAGTGCTAGACCTAGCGGGAGGGCCCGGGCAGATACG.

Remarks on this clone: Coverage ceases 3 residues before the CDR3 finishes, and the germline J gene fills in the end. This chain connects TRBV10-3 to TRBJ2-2; D gene unclear. Trimming shortened V by 4 bases and J by 5 bases, and 2 bases separated the two germline ends. The germline V gene has CDR1 ENHRY and CDR2 SYGVKD. This CDR3 region has 11 residues. The CDR3 bases that were read are TGTGCCATCAGTGCTACCGGGGAG. Residues: CAISATGE. The complete CDR3 reads CAISATGELFF.

Notes on this clone: Sequencing ends 3 residues short of the CDR3 end; the germline J gene provides the rest. J is TRBJ2-7 and V is TRBV23-1; the match to TRBD1 covers 7 bases. TRBV23-1 is assigned to the ORF class and has an uncertain function. The V gene end was trimmed by 1 base and the J gene end by 5 bases; junction bases not matched to a gene: 8. This CDR3 is built from 15 residues. The sequenced CDR3 bases are TGCGCCAGCAGTCAATTACAACAGGGGTTGCACGAG. Translating gives CASSQLQQGLHE. The full CDR3 is CASSQLQQGLHEQYF.

Notes on this clone: The read terminates 3 residues before the CDR3 end, so the remaining end is supplied by the germline J gene. The genes are TRBV5-1 and TRBJ2-3; the match to TRBD2 covers 16 bases. Trimming took 2 bases from V and 3 from J; bases not matched to a gene: 3. Germline CDR1 is SGHRS and CDR2 is YFSETQ. The CDR3 runs 17 residues. This chain's CDR3 is CASSFGTSGRGTDTQYF. The sequenced part of the CDR3 DNA is TGCGCCAGCAGCTTTGGGACTAGCGGGAGGGGAACAGATACG.

CDR3 bases read: TGTGCCAGCTCAGAACCGGCAAGCAGGTTGAATTCACCA. Translation: CASSEPASRLNSP. The whole CDR3 sequence is CASSEPASRLNSPLFF. V and J are TRBV18 and TRBJ1-4; D gene ambiguous. The read ends 3 residues before the CDR3 terminus; that terminus is restored from the germline J gene. The CDR3 is 16 amino acids. Germline-derived CDR1 and CDR2 are KGHSH and LQKENI. The variable domain in full, completed from reference TRBV18 and TRBJ1-4, reads NAGVMQNPRHLVRRRGQEARLRCSPMKGHSHVYWYRQLPEEGLKFMVYLQKENIIDESGMPKERFSAEFPKEGPSILRIQQVVRGDSAAYFCASSEPASRLNSPLFFGSGTQLSVL.